These 16 T cell receptor beta chains came from one sample sequenced in a study of T cell responses to AZD1222 COVID-19 vaccine. Profiled with immunoSEQ multiplex PCR; TCRdb holds only in-frame clones, not every one. The sample holds around 66,000 clones; more than 65% are singletons and the top ten take approximately 20%. The material was peripheral blood, obtained on day 0 of MenACWY control vaccination. The receptors were sampled from an adult in good health.

This clone was observed a handful of times. This chain connects TRBV5-8 to TRBJ1-5; 7 bases are shared with TRBD1. This CDR3 contains 18 residues. J gave up 0 bases and V 4 bases, and 13 bases lay outside the gene matches. In germline, CDR1 is SGHTS, CDR2 YDEGEE. CDR3 sequence reads: CASSITGTAGYSNQPQHF. The CDR3 nucleotides read TGTGCCAGCAGCATTACCGGGACAGCGGGTTATAGCAATCAGCCCCAGCATTTT.

This chain connects TRBV28 to TRBJ1-4; tentatively, D is TRBD1 (6 bases). The CDR3 covers 14 residues. Germline CDR1 is MDHEN and CDR2 is SYDVKM. The ends were cut back, 6 bases at V and 8 bases at J, with 16 bases in the middle. The CDR3 reads CASSLGGRTEKLFF. The CDR3 DNA is TGTGCCAGCAGCCTCGGGGGGCGGACCGAAAAACTGTTTTTT.

This clone has only a few counts. The chain is built from TRBV5-1 and TRBJ1-1; D is unclear. The CDR3 sequence is 13 residues long. Germline V lookup: CDR1 SGHRS, CDR2 YFSETQ. Trimming stripped 2 bases from V and 3 bases from J, with 8 bases between. CDR3 bases: TGCGCCAGCAGCTTTGGCCGGGACACTGAAGCTTTCTTT. Its protein is CASSFGRDTEAFF.

The rearrangement links TRBV27 to TRBJ2-3; D possibly matches TRBD1 or TRBD2 (5 bases each). The germline V gene has CDR1 MNHEY and CDR2 SMNVEV (reference sequence). V dropped 6 bases and J dropped 3 bases, with 22 bases sitting between them. The CDR3 runs 17 residues. The CDR3 bases are TGTGCCAGCAGAGGTGTTACTGGGGGAAGCTTGACAGATACGCAGTATTTT. Amino acids: CASRGVTGGSLTDTQYF.

The chain links TRBV19 to TRBJ2-5; the match to TRBD2 covers 9 bases. Germline V gene sequence: CDR1 LNHDA, CDR2 SQIVND (reference sequence). V was pared by 4 bases and J by 4 bases, with 7 bases of the junction left unmatched. There are 15 residues in the CDR3. The CDR3 DNA is TGTGCCAGTAGTACAAAGCGGGGGGCGGGAGAGACCCAGTACTTC. The encoded protein is CASSTKRGAGETQYF.

This chain uses TRBV7-2 with TRBJ2-7; possibly TRBD1 or TRBD2 for D (7 bases each). Trimming took 5 bases from V and 3 from J, leaving 17 bases between them. The length of the CDR3 is 15 residues. Germline V gene sequence: CDR1 SGHTA, CDR2 FQGNSA. CDR3 in amino acids: CASSRRGTEDYEQYF. CDR3 bases: TGTGCCAGCAGCCGGCGGGGGACAGAAGACTACGAGCAGTACTTC.

The gene calls are TRBV11-2 and TRBJ1-3, with D hard to call. The germline V and J ends were trimmed by 5 bases and 0 bases, with 8 bases remaining between them. The germline CDR1 and CDR2 sequences are SGHAT and FQNNGV. This CDR3 contains 14 residues. CDR3 in amino acids: CASSPGSSGNTIYF. CDR3 in DNA: TGTGCCAGCAGCCCGGGGAGCTCTGGAAACACCATATATTTT.

V gene TRBV18 combines with J gene TRBJ2-7; 7 bases align to TRBD2. CDR3 length: 15 residues. The V gene's germline CDR1 is KGHSH and CDR2 LQKENI. J lost 6 bases, V lost 5 bases, and 13 bases had no gene match. The CDR3 bases are TGTGCCAGCTCAGCTCTGAGCGGGGTTTCGGGCGAGCAGTACTTC. Its protein is CASSALSGVSGEQYF.

The chain links TRBV2 to TRBJ1-6, with 7 bases identical to TRBD1. This CDR3 has 13 amino acids. The germline CDR1 and CDR2 sequences are SNHLY and FYNNEI. V dropped 6 bases and J dropped 6; count of bases not matched to a gene: 2. The CDR3 is CASRRDSNSPLHF. In DNA, the CDR3 is TGTGCCAGCAGGCGGGACAGTAATTCACCCCTCCACTTT.

The rearrangement joins TRBV5-1 to TRBJ2-1, with D hard to call. CDR3 length equals 16 residues. Germline V lookup: CDR1 SGHRS, CDR2 YFSETQ. V was clipped by 0 bases and J by 4 bases, with 14 bases between them. The CDR3 loop is CASSLASGRSYNEQFF. The CDR3 DNA is TGCGCCAGCAGCTTGGCCAGTGGCAGATCGTACAATGAGCAGTTCTTC.

This chain links TRBV27 with TRBJ1-5, with 9 nucleotides matching TRBD1. The V gene end was trimmed by 5 bases and the J gene end by 7 bases; junction bases not matched to a gene: 6. The CDR3 runs to 14 residues. In germline, CDR1 is MNHEY, CDR2 SMNVEV (reference sequence). The CDR3 bases are TGTGCCAGCAGTCAGGGACAGGGCGAACAGCCCCAGCATTTT. Protein sequence: CASSQGQGEQPQHF.

This clone appeared a few times. The V and J genes are TRBV12-3 or TRBV12-4 and TRBJ1-2; no firm D call. The CDR3 runs to 12 residues. Trimming pared 3 bases from V and 8 bases from J, leaving 10 bases between. The CDR3 is CASSFSQAGYTF. DNA for the CDR3: TGTGCCAGCAGTTTTAGTCAGGCCGGCTACACCTTC.

The chain links TRBV28 to TRBJ1-2; D is uncertain. This CDR3 region has 11 residues. Trimming took 6 bases from V and 5 from J, leaving 7 bases between them. CDR1 and CDR2 from the germline V gene are MDHEN and SYDVKM. The CDR3 is CASRTGYGYTF. CDR3 in DNA: TGTGCCAGCAGAACGGGGTATGGCTACACCTTC.

This chain connects TRBV19 to TRBJ1-1; tentatively, D is TRBD1 (5 bases). Trimming pared 3 bases from V and 3 bases from J, leaving 11 bases between. The germline V gene encodes CDR1 LNHDA and CDR2 SQIVND (reference sequence). The CDR3 runs 14 residues. The CDR3 spells CASSMDGGDTEAFF. DNA for the CDR3: TGTGCCAGTAGTATGGATGGAGGGGACACTGAAGCTTTCTTT.

V gene TRBV27 combines with J gene TRBJ1-6; TRBD1 matches at 9 bases. The CDR3 covers 14 residues. CDR1 is MNHEY and CDR2 is SMNVEV in the germline V gene (reference sequence). The V and J ends lost 4 bases and 9 bases, in that order; junction bases with no gene match: 4. CDR3 sequence: CASSSGQGGSPLHF. The DNA for the CDR3 is TGTGCCAGCAGTTCGGGACAGGGTGGTTCACCCCTCCACTTT.

V is TRBV28 and J is TRBJ2-5, with D uncertain. The CDR3 is made up of 14 amino acids. V was shortened by 3 bases and J by 8 bases, with 16 bases between the two germline ends. Per the germline V gene, CDR1 is MDHEN and CDR2 is SYDVKM. CDR3 bases: TGTGCCAGCAGTTTCCACGCCGTTCTTTACACCCAGTACTTC. Protein sequence: CASSFHAVLYTQYF.